This T cell receptor (beta chain) was identified in a study of blood T cell repertoires in COVID-19. CDR3 size: 16 residues. With V trimmed by 0 bases and J by 4 bases, 4 bases remained unmatched. Germline V gene data show CDR1 as LGHNA and CDR2 as YNFKEQ. Using immunoSEQ multiplex PCR, the repertoire was profiled, and TCRdb retains in-frame clones only, with some absent. This table has 200,000 to 250,000 clones, about 85% appearing once. What was sequenced was PBMCs or T cells enriched from blood (not recorded which). The origin of this receptor is a man between 35 and 55 years old who had recovered from COVID-19. This chain links TRBV4-2 with TRBJ2-1; 9 positions match TRBD2. DNA of the CDR3: TGTGCCAGCAGCCAAGAGGCTAGCGGGGATTACAATGAGCAGTTCTTC. Encoded protein: CASSQEASGDYNEQFF.